This T cell receptor (beta chain) was retrieved from a study of a mutant IDH1 vaccine in newly diagnosed glioma. The assay was immunoSEQ multiplex PCR, and TCRdb's table has in-frame clones only and misses some. The top ten hold over 3% of the sample, which has roughly 51,000 clones, 82% seen once. A word on this clone: The antigen remains undetermined.

The sample's time point: week 5, during vaccination. Each dose delivered 300 ug of mutant IDH1 20-mer peptide subcutaneously with imiquimod. The donor cohort comprised cases of new WHO grade 3 or 4 IDH1-mutant, ATRX-lost astrocytoma. V was pared by 0 bases and J by 4 bases, with 3 bases of the junction left unmatched. CDR1 SEHNR and CDR2 FQNEAQ come from the germline V gene (reference sequence). The CDR3 spans 14 residues. The rearrangement joins TRBV7-9 to TRBJ2-7; TRBD1 agrees at 7 bases. Sequenced here: PBMCs, sampled from a glioma patient whose treatment included an IDH1 peptide vaccine. The sequence came from a woman aged 18-30 years with glioma. Some clones in this sample may be carry-over from other donors' samples. The CDR3 reads CASSLAQGVYEQYF. Here the CDR3 DNA reads TGTGCCAGCAGCTTAGCGCAGGGGGTGTACGAGCAGTACTTC.